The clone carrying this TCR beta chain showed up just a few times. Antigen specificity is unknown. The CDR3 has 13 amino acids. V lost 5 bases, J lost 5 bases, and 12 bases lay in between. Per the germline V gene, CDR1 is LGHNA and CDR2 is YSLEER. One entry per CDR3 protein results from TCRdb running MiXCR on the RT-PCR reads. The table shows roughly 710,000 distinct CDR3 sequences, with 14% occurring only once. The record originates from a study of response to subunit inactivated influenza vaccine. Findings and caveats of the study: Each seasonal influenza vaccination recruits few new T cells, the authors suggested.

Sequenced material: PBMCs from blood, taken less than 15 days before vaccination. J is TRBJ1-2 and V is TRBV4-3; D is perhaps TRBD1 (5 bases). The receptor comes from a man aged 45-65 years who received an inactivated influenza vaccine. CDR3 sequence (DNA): TGCGCCAGCAGCATGGCGGGGGTTTATGGCTACACCTTC. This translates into CASSMAGVYGYTF.